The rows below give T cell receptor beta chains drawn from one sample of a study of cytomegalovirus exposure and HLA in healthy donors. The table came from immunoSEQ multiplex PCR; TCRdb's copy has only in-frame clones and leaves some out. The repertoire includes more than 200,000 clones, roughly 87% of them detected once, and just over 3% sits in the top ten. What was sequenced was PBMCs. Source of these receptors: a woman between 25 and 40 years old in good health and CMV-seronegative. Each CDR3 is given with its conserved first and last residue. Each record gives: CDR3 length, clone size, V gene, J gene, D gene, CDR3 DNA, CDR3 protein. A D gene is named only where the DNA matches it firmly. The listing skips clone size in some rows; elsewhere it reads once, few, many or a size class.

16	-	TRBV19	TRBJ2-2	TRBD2	TGTGCCAGTACCCAGGGACTAGCGGGGAACACCGGGGAGCTGTTTTTT	CASTQGLAGNTGELFF
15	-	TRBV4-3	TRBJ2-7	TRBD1	TGCGCCAGCAGCCCGGACAGGCGACGTTCCTACGAGCAGTACTTC	CASSPDRRRSYEQYF
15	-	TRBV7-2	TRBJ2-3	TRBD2	TGTGCCAGCAGCCTAAGCGGGACTAGCACAGATACGCAGTATTTT	CASSLSGTSTDTQYF
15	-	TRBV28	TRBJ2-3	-	TGTGCCAGCAGCCATAGCGTATCTAGCACAGATACGCAGTATTTT	CASSHSVSSTDTQYF
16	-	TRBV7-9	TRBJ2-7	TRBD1	TGTGCCAGCAGCGCTCGGCAGGGGGCTTATCCCTACGAGCAGTACTTC	CASSARQGAYPYEQYF
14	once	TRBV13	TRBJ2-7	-	TGTGCCAGCAGCTTAAGGCTAGCAACCTACGAGCAGTACTTC	CASSLRLATYEQYF
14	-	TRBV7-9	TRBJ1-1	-	TGTGCCAGCAGCTTAGTACAGGGAGGCACTGAAGCTTTCTTT	CASSLVQGGTEAFF
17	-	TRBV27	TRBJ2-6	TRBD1	TGTGCCAGCAGTTTACGGGACAGATTCTCTGGGGCCAACGTCCTGACTTTC	CASSLRDRFSGANVLTF
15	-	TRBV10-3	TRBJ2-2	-	TGTGCCATCAGTGAAGGGCAAACGGGCACCGGGGAGCTGTTTTTT	CAISEGQTGTGELFF
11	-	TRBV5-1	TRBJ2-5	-	TGCGCCAGCATGTTCCAAGAGACCCAGTACTTC	CASMFQETQYF
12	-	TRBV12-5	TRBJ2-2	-	TGTGCTAGTGGTTTGGAGGTCGGGGAGCTGTTTTTT	CASGLEVGELFF
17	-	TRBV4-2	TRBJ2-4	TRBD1	TGTGCCAGCAGCCAATCACAGACAGGGGCGAACAAAAACATTCAGTACTTC	CASSQSQTGANKNIQYF
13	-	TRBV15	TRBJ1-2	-	TGTGCCACCAGCACTACAGGAGACTATGGCTACACCTTC	CATSTTGDYGYTF
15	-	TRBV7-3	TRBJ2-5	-	TGTGCCAGCAGCCCTCGGACCGGTTACCAAGAGACCCAGTACTTC	CASSPRTGYQETQYF
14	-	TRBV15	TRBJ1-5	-	TGTGCCACCAGCAGAGGGACGACAGATCAGCCCCAGCATTTT	CATSRGTTDQPQHF
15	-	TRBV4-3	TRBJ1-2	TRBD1	TGCGCCAGCAGCCAAGACGACAGGGGTAACTATGGCTACACCTTC	CASSQDDRGNYGYTF